Below, 3 T cell receptor beta chains from the same sample are listed, as sequenced in a study of T cells in localized non-small cell lung cancer. Only in-frame clones appear in the TCRdb table, and some are missing; sequencing was by immunoSEQ multiplex PCR. The data hold fewer than 90,000 clones, with 84% observed a single time. The material was peripheral blood, obtained before any cancer treatment. Receptors originate from a man aged 35-69 years with stage I lung adenocarcinoma.

The rearrangement links TRBV30 to TRBJ2-5; the D gene is possibly TRBD2 (6 bases). The V gene lost 3 bases and the J gene lost 2 bases, with 13 bases spanning the gap. Germline values: CDR1 GTSNPN, CDR2 SVGIG (reference sequence). This CDR3 has 14 residues. The CDR3 sequence: CAWSWGGKQETQYF. CDR3 sequence (DNA): TGTGCCTGGAGCTGGGGAGGAAAACAAGAGACCCAGTACTTC. The full variable domain, its missing parts supplied by reference TRBV30 and TRBJ2-5, is SQTIHQWPATLVQPVGSPLSLECTVEGTSNPNLYWYRQAAGRGLQLLFYSVGIGQISSEVPQNLSASRPQDRQFILSSKKLLLSDSGFYLCAWSWGGKQETQYFGPGTRLLVL.

The chain uses TRBV15 and TRBJ2-7, with D unresolved. The CDR3 has 18 amino acids. Germline V gives CDR1 LNHNV, CDR2 YYDKDF (reference sequence). Trimming left V 0 bases short and J 0 bases short, with 18 bases between. Written as DNA, the CDR3 is TGTGCCACCAGCAGAGACGGTCTAGTGTCTATCATCTCCTACGAGCAGTACTTC. It translates to CATSRDGLVSIISYEQYF.

The chain uses TRBV19 and TRBJ2-1; no definite D call. Germline assignment: CDR1 LNHDA and CDR2 SQIVND (reference sequence). V was cut by 0 bases and J by 6 bases, with 3 bases left in between. CDR3 length: 12 residues. For the CDR3, the DNA is TGTGCCAGTAGTATAGACAGCAATGAGCAGTTCTTC. Residues: CASSIDSNEQFF.